The next 6 T cell receptor beta chains were all read from a single sample in a study. TCRdb reprocessed the 5' RACE reads via MiXCR and lists one record per CDR3 protein. The data contain 45,000 to 55,000 distinct CDR3 sequences, about 24% of them singletons. The specimen was tumor-infiltrating naive CD4+ T cells sorted from the breast tumor. The subset is: naive CD4+ T cells, CD4+CD45RA+CD25-. The origin of the receptors is a female donor with breast cancer.

The chain combines TRBV30 with TRBJ2-7; D gene unclear. The CDR3 runs 12 residues. Germline values: CDR1 GTSNPN, CDR2 SVGIG (reference sequence). Trimming removed 1 base at V and 2 bases at J, with 6 bases between. The CDR3 nucleotides read TGTGCCTGGAGTGGGACGCCCTACGAGCAGTACTTC. Amino acid sequence: CAWSGTPYEQYF.

The chain is built from TRBV4-1 and TRBJ2-3, with a possible D match to TRBD2 (7 bases). V was clipped by 1 base and J by 2 bases, with 25 bases between them. The CDR3 runs 20 residues. Germline CDR1 MGHRA, CDR2 YSYEKL. The CDR3 coding sequence is TGCGCCAGCAGCCAAGTTGGGTTAGCGGCAAGAGGGGGGGACACAGATACGCAGTATTTT. Translating gives CASSQVGLAARGGDTDTQYF.

V is TRBV28 and J is TRBJ1-5, with 8 bases fitting TRBD1. V lost 6 bases and J lost 4; bases outside the gene matches: 5. The CDR3 totals 14 residues. CDR1 is MDHEN and CDR2 is SYDVKM in the germline V gene. CDR3 nucleotides: TGTGCCAGCAGGTCAGGGGGCGGGAATCAGCCCCAGCATTTT. Its translation: CASRSGGGNQPQHF.

This clonotype was counted between two and nine times. This chain joins TRBV12-3 or TRBV12-4 and TRBJ2-2; the D is unclear. The CDR3 has 14 amino acids. The V and J ends lost 9 bases and 2 bases respectively, with 13 bases between them. The CDR3 protein is CASQTHPNTGELFF. The CDR3 DNA is TGTGCCAGTCAGACGCACCCTAACACCGGGGAGCTGTTTTTT.

The chain recombines TRBV7-2 with TRBJ2-3, with TRBD2 matching over 9 bases. The CDR3 is made up of 16 amino acids. Germline assignment: CDR1 SGHTA and CDR2 FQGNSA. Germline trimming cut 10 bases from V and 5 bases from J; bases unmatched to any gene: 16. CDR3 bases: TGTGCCACCACCTTAAGGCCGCGGGGGGGGGTAGATACGCAGTATTTT. Its translation is CATTLRPRGGVDTQYF.

This clonotype showed up just a few times. This chain joins TRBV7-3 and TRBJ2-7; D call uncertain. The germline V gene encodes CDR1 SGHTA and CDR2 FQGTGA. V was cut by 2 bases and J by 6 bases, with 11 bases left in between. This CDR3 is 13 amino acids long. The chain's CDR3 is CASSLVSAGEQYF. Here the CDR3 DNA reads TGTGCCAGCAGCTTAGTTTCCGCTGGCGAGCAGTACTTC.